Listed here is a single TCR beta chain. The antigen remains unidentified. The sample is drawn from a study of radiation and T cells in renal cell carcinoma. Study-wide points: In blood, top tumor clones expanded by 2 weeks, shrinking by 4.

The repertoire was sequenced with immunoSEQ multiplex PCR; TCRdb's copy has only in-frame clones and lacks some. The sample holds some 130,000 clones; 88% are singletons and the top ten take over 4.5%. As to time point: blood 2 weeks post-SBRT. Treatment here: 15 Gy SBRT to primary tumor, nephrectomy 4 weeks later. After SBRT, blood was collected at 2 and 4 weeks, plus baseline. This renal cell carcinoma was of the clear cell type. Trimming stripped 5 bases from V and 5 bases from J, with 19 bases between. Germline CDR1 is MGHRA and CDR2 is YSYEKL. This CDR3 region has 15 residues. The clonotype was recovered from a woman between 65 and 79 years old with renal cell carcinoma. Source: blood, taken from a patient whose treatment included radiotherapy and nephrectomy. The chain uses TRBV4-1 and TRBJ2-7, with D possibly TRBD2 on 6 matching bases. This chain's CDR3 is CASSSGVGIPDEQYF. The CDR3 DNA sequence: TGCGCCAGCAGCTCGGGAGTCGGGATTCCGGACGAGCAGTACTTC.